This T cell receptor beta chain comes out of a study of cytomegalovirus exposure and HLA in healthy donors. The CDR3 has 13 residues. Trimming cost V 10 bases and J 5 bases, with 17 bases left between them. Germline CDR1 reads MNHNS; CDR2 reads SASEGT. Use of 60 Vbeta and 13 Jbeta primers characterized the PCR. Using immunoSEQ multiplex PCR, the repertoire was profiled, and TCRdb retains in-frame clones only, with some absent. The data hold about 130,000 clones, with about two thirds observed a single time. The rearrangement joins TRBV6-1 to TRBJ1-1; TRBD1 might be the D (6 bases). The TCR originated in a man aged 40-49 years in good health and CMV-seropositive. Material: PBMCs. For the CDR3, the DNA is TGTGCCACTACAGGGCCCCTCTGGACTGAAGCTTTCTTT. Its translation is CATTGPLWTEAFF.